Presented here are 20 T cell receptor beta chains from one specimen sequenced in a study of T cell responses to AZD1222 COVID-19 vaccine (dated by TCRdb to about 2021). Sample time point, as interpreted from the label and publication: baseline before first vaccination. Libraries were made using the immunoSEQ multiplex PCR assay. The table was pulled from immuneACCESS by TCRdb, which kept in-frame rearrangements only. Such tables lose some clones; where checked, under half of the loss comes from unresolved V genes, and the rest has no known cause. This sample comprises approximately 150,000 clones, roughly 92% of them detected only once. The ten largest clones represent less than 3% of the sample. Material: peripheral blood, obtained on day 0 of AZD1222 vaccination. The receptors were sampled from an adult in good health.

V is TRBV30 and J is TRBJ2-1; 10 nucleotides line up with TRBD2. V was clipped by 3 bases and J by 8 bases; unmatched bases: 7. The CDR3 loop spans 14 amino acids. Germline CDR1 reads GTSNPN; CDR2 reads SVGIG (reference sequence). The CDR3 here is CAWSRAGGGDEQFF. In DNA form, the CDR3 reads TGTGCCTGGAGCCGAGCGGGAGGGGGGGATGAGCAGTTCTTC.

This clone was seen only once. This chain connects TRBV15 to TRBJ2-7, with 10 bases aligning to TRBD2. Germline CDR1 LNHNV, CDR2 YYDKDF (reference sequence). The J segment lost 6 bases and the V segment lost 0 bases, leaving 5 bases of the junction unmatched. This CDR3 spans 15 amino acids. CDR3 sequence reads: CATSRDTGLATEQYF. DNA of the CDR3: TGTGCCACCAGCAGAGATACGGGACTAGCGACCGAGCAGTACTTC.

The chain joins TRBV21-1 to TRBJ1-3; the table gives TRBD1 as D, unverified against the DNA. TRBV21-1 is classified as a pseudogene. The CDR3 sequence is 14 residues long. The CDR3 is CASRGTGDGNTIYF. Written as DNA, the CDR3 is TGTGCCAGCAGGGGGACAGGGGATGGAAACACCATATATTTT.

The chain carries TRBV7-9 and TRBJ1-1; tentative D call: TRBD1 (5 bases). CDR3 length: 15 amino acids. Germline CDR1 reads SEHNR; CDR2 reads FQNEAQ (reference sequence). Trimming pared 5 bases from V and 3 bases from J, leaving 16 bases between. CDR3 sequence reads: CASSPPVSGDTEAFF. In DNA form, the CDR3 reads TGTGCCAGCAGCCCCCCGGTATCGGGGGACACTGAAGCTTTCTTT.

The chain's CDR3 is CASSLGLAGLFTDTQYF. Here the CDR3 DNA reads TGTGCCAGCAGTTTGGGACTAGCGGGACTCTTCACAGATACGCAGTATTTT. The chain has TRBV27 and TRBJ2-3, with 13 bases that match TRBD2. This CDR3 comprises 17 residues. V trimming: 3 bases; J trimming: 2 bases; junction bases outside the gene matches: 5. Germline values: CDR1 MNHEY, CDR2 SMNVEV (reference sequence).

The chain employs TRBV7-9 and TRBJ2-2; 14 nucleotides agree with TRBD2. This CDR3 contains 19 residues. With V trimmed by 4 bases and J by 0 bases, 7 bases remained unmatched. Germline CDR1 is SEHNR and CDR2 is FQNEAQ (reference sequence). In DNA, the CDR3 is TGTGCCAGCAGCTCCCCCGGGACTAGCGGGAGTGCGAACACCGGGGAGCTGTTTTTT. Translated: CASSSPGTSGSANTGELFF.

The chain has TRBV7-9 and TRBJ2-1; 12 nucleotides align to TRBD2. The CDR3 length is 16 residues. Per germline, CDR1 SEHNR and CDR2 FQNEAQ (reference sequence). Trimming took 5 bases from V and 8 from J; bases not matched to a gene: 10. CDR3 sequence (DNA): TGTGCCAGCAGCCTAGGGCTAGCGGGAGGGTACCATGAGCAGTTCTTC. Protein: CASSLGLAGGYHEQFF. The variable domain in full, completed from reference TRBV7-9 and TRBJ2-1, reads DTGVSQNPRHKITKRGQNVTFRCDPISEHNRLYWYRQTLGQGPEFLTYFQNEAQLEKSRLLSDRFSAERPKGSFSTLEIQRTEQGDSAMYLCASSLGLAGGYHEQFFGPGTRLTVL.

The chain has TRBV9 and TRBJ1-6; 8 nucleotides align to TRBD1. The CDR3 length is 14 residues. Trimming took 3 bases from V and 7 from J; bases not matched to a gene: 3. The germline V gene has CDR1 SGDLS and CDR2 YYNGEE. CDR3 in amino acids: CASSADRGNSPLHF. CDR3 DNA sequence: TGTGCCAGCAGCGCCGACAGGGGAAATTCACCCCTCCACTTT.

This clone is a singleton in its sample. In nucleotides, the CDR3 is TGTGCCAGCAGTTACTCGGCAGGGGTCGCCTACGAGCAGTACTTC. Its translation is CASSYSAGVAYEQYF. The chain is built from TRBV6-5 and TRBJ2-7, with D possibly TRBD1 on 6 matching bases. This CDR3 has 15 amino acids. V lost 0 bases to trimming and J lost 2 bases, with 11 bases between them. The germline V gene has CDR1 MNHEY and CDR2 SVGAGI.

This chain joins TRBV9 and TRBJ2-1; the D is unclear. The V end lost 0 bases, the J end lost 9 bases, and 7 bases lay between the germline ends. The CDR3 contains 12 residues. Per germline, CDR1 SGDLS and CDR2 YYNGEE. The CDR3, as DNA: TGTGCCAGCAGCGTAGAATACGGTGAGCAGTTCTTC. It translates to CASSVEYGEQFF.

The rearrangement links TRBV5-1 to TRBJ2-6; 7 bases align to TRBD1. CDR3 length: 17 residues. The germline V gene encodes CDR1 SGHRS and CDR2 YFSETQ. J lost 2 bases, V lost 3 bases, and 8 bases had no gene match. CDR3 sequence (DNA): TGCGCCAGCAGCTCGGGACAGCCCGGCGCTGGGGCCAACGTCCTGACTTTC. As protein: CASSSGQPGAGANVLTF.

The chain carries TRBV30 and TRBJ1-5, with TRBD1 matching 7 bases. The germline V gene encodes CDR1 GTSNPN and CDR2 SVGIG (reference sequence). J lost 6 bases, V lost 0 bases, and 14 bases had no gene match. The CDR3 spans 17 residues. CDR3 nucleotides: TGTGCCTGGAGTGTAGCATCCAGGGGGGTCGGGGGTCAGCCCCAGCATTTT. Protein sequence: CAWSVASRGVGGQPQHF.

The V call is TRBV27, the J call TRBJ2-3; the match to TRBD2 covers 8 bases. This CDR3 contains 13 residues. Germline V lookup: CDR1 MNHEY, CDR2 SMNVEV (reference sequence). The trim removed 5 bases at V and 3 bases at J, leaving 1 base unmatched. DNA for the CDR3: TGTGCCAGCAGTCAGCGGGAGACAGATACGCAGTATTTT. It encodes CASSQRETDTQYF.

The chain employs TRBV7-9 and TRBJ2-2; no definite D call. Trimming pared 5 bases from V and 1 base from J, leaving 14 bases between. The CDR3 spans 16 residues. Germline V gene sequence: CDR1 SEHNR, CDR2 FQNEAQ (reference sequence). CDR3 sequence reads: CASSVLQVENTGELFF. The CDR3 region has the DNA TGTGCCAGCAGCGTCCTGCAGGTCGAGAACACCGGGGAGCTGTTTTTT.

This chain links TRBV3-1 (or the pseudogene TRBV3-2) with TRBJ1-1, with D possibly matching TRBD1 (6 bases). There are 15 residues in the CDR3. V was shortened by 5 bases and J by 0 bases, with 13 bases between the two germline ends. Germline CDR1 and CDR2: LGHDT and YNNKEL (reference sequence). CDR3 loop: CASSLGQLLNTEAFF. The CDR3 DNA follows: TGTGCCAGCAGCTTAGGACAGTTATTGAACACTGAAGCTTTCTTT.

The table lists this clone with a count of one. The chain carries TRBV19 and TRBJ2-2; D might be TRBD1 or TRBD2, each matching 5 bases. CDR1 and CDR2 (germline): LNHDA, SQIVND (reference sequence). Trimming pared 5 bases from V and 6 bases from J, leaving 16 bases between. This CDR3 comprises 15 residues. In DNA form, the CDR3 reads TGTGCCAGTAGTGTAGGGACGGGCCCCCCCGGGGAGCTGTTTTTT. Translating it yields CASSVGTGPPGELFF.

The chain is built from TRBV4-1 and TRBJ2-7, with 7 positions matching TRBD2. Unmatched junction bases numbered 7, after V lost 0 bases and J lost 2 bases. The germline V gene encodes CDR1 MGHRA and CDR2 YSYEKL. The CDR3 consists of 16 residues. In nucleotides, the CDR3 is TGCGCCAGCAGCCAAGAAGGGAGAGCGGGAACCTACGAGCAGTACTTC. Translation gives CASSQEGRAGTYEQYF.

The CDR3 DNA reads as TGCGCCAGCAGCCCCGAGCTAGGGACACGGATTACGTACGAGCAGTACTTC. This translates into CASSPELGTRITYEQYF. The V and J genes are TRBV4-1 and TRBJ2-7; D is perhaps TRBD1 (6 bases). Germline CDR1 MGHRA, CDR2 YSYEKL. This CDR3 has 17 residues. V dropped 4 bases and J dropped 4 bases, with 23 bases sitting between them.

The chain links TRBV2 to TRBJ1-5, with unresolved D. CDR1 is SNHLY and CDR2 is FYNNEI in the germline V gene. The CDR3 loop spans 15 amino acids. Trimming took 5 bases from V and 2 from J, leaving 13 bases between them. Here the CDR3 DNA reads TGTGCCAGCAGTCGGGCCCGACCGGGCAATCAGCCCCAGCATTTT. As protein: CASSRARPGNQPQHF.

The V and J genes are TRBV30 and TRBJ2-7; D is possibly TRBD1 (6 bases). Germline values: CDR1 GTSNPN, CDR2 SVGIG (reference sequence). Between the trimmed V and J ends, which lost 3 bases and 3 bases, there was a span of 9 bases. This CDR3 region has 12 residues. In DNA, the CDR3 is TGTGCCTGGAGCCAGGGACACTACGAGCAGTACTTC. This gives the protein CAWSQGHYEQYF.